Sequencing of this T cell receptor beta chain was carried out in a study of T cell repertoires in cytomegalovirus infection. At the level of the study: In public TCR beta signatures, there were indications of both CMV infection and matching HLA type. Whole-study findings and limits: Dominating the ex vivo response were HLA-C-restricted CMV-specific TCR beta clonotypes.

CDR3 size: 14 residues. Germline V gene lookup returns CDR1 SGHNT and CDR2 YYREEE (reference sequence). V was pared by 0 bases and J by 4 bases, with 8 bases between. TCRdb itself ran the reads through MiXCR, one entry per CDR3 protein. This table has some 150,000 distinct CDR3 sequences, approximately 30% appearing once. A few counts support this clonotype. Its specificity is unknown. The rearrangement joins TRBV5-4 to TRBJ2-1; D ambiguous. The sample was CD8+ T cells from cultured PBMCs, taken from culture after CMV antigen stimulation. This TCR came from a human donor in good health (CMV status not recorded). Some clones in this sample may be carry-over from other donors' samples. CDR3 region: CASSLGRQYNEQFF. In DNA, the CDR3 is TGTGCCAGCAGCTTGGGGCGCCAGTACAATGAGCAGTTCTTC.